This T cell receptor beta chain was identified in a study of beta chain features in type 1 diabetes. Trimming removed 0 bases from V and 2 bases from J, with 9 bases in between. CDR1 and CDR2 from the germline V gene are ENHRY and SYGVKD. The CDR3 is 15 amino acids. Only a few counts were recorded for this clone. What was sequenced were expressed TCRB transcripts, since all of the isolated RNA had been reverse transcribed. The method was immunoSEQ multiplex PCR; TCRdb's version includes in-frame clones alone and lacks a portion of them. The sample lists 400,000 to 450,000 clones; more than 11% were seen once.

The receptor's source is a man aged 30 to 39 in good health. The sequenced sample consisted of naive CD4+ T cells from blood. The chain uses TRBV10-3 and TRBJ2-3; no clear D gene. The CDR3 nucleotides are TGTGCCATCAGTGAGTCGACCCGCCCCACAGATACGCAGTATTTT. Protein: CAISESTRPTDTQYF.